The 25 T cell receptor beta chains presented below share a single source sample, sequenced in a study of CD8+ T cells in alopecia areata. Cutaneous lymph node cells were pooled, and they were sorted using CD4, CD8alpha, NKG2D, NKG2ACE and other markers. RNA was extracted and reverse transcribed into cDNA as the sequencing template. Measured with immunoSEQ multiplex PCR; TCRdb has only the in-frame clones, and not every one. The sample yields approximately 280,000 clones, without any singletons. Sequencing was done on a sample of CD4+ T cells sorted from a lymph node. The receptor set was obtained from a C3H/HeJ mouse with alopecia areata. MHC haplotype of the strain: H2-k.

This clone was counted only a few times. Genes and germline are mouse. CDR3 region: CSGGANSDYTF. The DNA read from the CDR3 is TGTTCGGGGGGCGCAAACTCC. The chain joins TRBV31 to TRBJ1-2, with a weak D call TRBD1 (6 bases). The sequenced fragment ends 4 residues before the CDR3 boundary, so the rest is inferred from the germline J gene. The CDR3 extends over 11 amino acids. CDR1 GKSSPN and CDR2 SITVG come from the germline V gene.

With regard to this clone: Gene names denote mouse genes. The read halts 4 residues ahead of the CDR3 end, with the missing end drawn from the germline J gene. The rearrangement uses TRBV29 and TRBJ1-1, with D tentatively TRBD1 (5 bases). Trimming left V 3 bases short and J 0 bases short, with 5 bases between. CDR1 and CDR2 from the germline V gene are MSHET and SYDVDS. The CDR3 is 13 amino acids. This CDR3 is CASSLGQNTEVFF. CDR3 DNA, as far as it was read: TGTGCTAGCAGTTTGGGACAGAACACA.

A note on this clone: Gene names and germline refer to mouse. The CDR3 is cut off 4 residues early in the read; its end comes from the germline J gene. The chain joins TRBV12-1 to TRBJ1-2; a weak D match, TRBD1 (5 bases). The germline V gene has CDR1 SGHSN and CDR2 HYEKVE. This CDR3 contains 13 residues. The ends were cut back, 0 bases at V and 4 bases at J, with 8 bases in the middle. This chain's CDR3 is CASSLETVSDYTF. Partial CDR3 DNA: TGTGCCAGCTCTCTCGAGACAGTCTCC.

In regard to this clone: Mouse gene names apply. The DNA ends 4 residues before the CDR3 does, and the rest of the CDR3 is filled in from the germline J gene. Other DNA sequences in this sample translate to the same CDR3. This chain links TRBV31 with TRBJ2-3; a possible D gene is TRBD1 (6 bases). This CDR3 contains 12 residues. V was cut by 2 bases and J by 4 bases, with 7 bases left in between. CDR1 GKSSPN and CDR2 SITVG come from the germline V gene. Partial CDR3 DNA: TGTGCCTGGAGTGGGACAACAGAA. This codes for CAWSGTTE. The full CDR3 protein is CAWSGTTETLYF.

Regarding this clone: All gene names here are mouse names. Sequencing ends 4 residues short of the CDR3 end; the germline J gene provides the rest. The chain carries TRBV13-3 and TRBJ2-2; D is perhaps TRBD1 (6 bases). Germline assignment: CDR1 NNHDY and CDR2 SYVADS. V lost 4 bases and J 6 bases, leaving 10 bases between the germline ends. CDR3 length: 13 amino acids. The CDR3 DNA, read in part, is TGTGCCAGCAGTCTACAGGGATCCGGG. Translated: CASSLQGSG. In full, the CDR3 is CASSLQGSGQLYF.

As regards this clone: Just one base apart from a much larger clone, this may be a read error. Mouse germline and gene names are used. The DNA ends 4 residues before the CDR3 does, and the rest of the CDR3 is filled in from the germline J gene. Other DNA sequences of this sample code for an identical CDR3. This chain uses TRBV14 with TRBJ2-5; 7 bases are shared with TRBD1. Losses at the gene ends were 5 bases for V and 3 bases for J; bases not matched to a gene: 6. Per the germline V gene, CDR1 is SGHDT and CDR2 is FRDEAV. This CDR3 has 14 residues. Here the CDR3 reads CASSPRDSQDTQYF. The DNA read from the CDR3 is TGTGCCAGCAGCCCCCGGGACAGTCAAGAC.

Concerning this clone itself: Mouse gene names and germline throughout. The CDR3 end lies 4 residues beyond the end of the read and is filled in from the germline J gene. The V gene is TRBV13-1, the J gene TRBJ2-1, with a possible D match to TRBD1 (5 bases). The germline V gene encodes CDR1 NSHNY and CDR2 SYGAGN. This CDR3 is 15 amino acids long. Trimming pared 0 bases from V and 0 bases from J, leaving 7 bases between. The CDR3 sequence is CASSDAQGNYAEQFF. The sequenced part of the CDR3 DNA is TGTGCCAGCAGTGATGCTCAGGGTAACTATGCT.

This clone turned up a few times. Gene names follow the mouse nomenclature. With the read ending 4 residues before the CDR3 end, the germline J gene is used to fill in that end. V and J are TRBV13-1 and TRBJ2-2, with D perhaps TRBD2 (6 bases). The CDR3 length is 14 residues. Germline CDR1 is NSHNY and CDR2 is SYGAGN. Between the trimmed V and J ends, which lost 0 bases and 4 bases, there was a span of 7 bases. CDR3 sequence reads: CASSDVGVTGQLYF. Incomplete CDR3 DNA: TGTGCCAGCAGTGATGTGGGGGTCACCGGG.

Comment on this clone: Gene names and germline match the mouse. This CDR3 reads CASIRQAANTGQLYF. The CDR3 bases that were read are TGTGCCAGTATTCGACAGGCCGCAAACACCGGG. The genes are TRBV19 and TRBJ2-2; a possible D gene is TRBD1 (6 bases). The read stops 4 residues short of the end of the CDR3; the missing end is completed from the germline J gene. Per the germline V gene, CDR1 is FNHDT and CDR2 is SITEND (reference sequence). V was clipped by 8 bases and J by 0 bases, with 14 bases between them. The CDR3 extends over 15 amino acids.

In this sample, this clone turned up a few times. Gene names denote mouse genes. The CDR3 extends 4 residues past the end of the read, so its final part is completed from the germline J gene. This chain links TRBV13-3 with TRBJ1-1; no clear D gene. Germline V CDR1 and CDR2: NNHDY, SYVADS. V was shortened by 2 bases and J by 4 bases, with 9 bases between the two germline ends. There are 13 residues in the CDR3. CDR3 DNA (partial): TGTGCCAGCAGTGAATCGCCAGCCACA. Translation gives CASSESPAT. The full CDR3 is CASSESPATEVFF.

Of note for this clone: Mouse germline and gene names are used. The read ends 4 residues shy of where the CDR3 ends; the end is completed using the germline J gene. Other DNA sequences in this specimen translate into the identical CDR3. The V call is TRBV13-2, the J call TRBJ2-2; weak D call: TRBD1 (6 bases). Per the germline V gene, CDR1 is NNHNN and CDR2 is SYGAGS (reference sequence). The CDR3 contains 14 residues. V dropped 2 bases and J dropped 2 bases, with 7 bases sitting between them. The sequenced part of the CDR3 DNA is TGTGCCAGCGGTGAAGGACAGAACACCGGG. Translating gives CASGEGQNTG. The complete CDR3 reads CASGEGQNTGQLYF.

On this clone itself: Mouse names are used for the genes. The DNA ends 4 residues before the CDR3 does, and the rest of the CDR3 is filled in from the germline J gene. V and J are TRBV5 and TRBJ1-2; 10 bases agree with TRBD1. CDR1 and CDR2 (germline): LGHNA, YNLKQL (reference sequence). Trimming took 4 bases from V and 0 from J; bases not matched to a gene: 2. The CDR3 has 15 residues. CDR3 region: CASSLGTGANSDYTF. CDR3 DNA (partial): TGTGCCAGCAGCCTCGGGACAGGGGCAAACTCC.

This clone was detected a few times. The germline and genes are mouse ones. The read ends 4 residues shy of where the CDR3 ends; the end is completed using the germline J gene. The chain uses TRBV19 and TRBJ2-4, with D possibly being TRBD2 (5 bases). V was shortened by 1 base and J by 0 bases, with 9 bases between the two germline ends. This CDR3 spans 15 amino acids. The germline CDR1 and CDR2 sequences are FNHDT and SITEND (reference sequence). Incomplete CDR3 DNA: TGTGCCAGCAGTATATCCTGGGCTAGTCAAAAC. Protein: CASSISWASQN. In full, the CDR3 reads CASSISWASQNTLYF.

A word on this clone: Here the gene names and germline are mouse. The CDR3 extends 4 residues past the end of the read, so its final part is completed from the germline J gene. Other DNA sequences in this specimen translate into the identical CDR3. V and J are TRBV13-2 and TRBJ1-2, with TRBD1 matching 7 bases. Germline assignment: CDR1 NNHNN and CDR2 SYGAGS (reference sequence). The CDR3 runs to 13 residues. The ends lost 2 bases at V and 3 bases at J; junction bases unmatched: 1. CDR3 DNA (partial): TGTGCCAGCGGTGACGGGACAGACTCC. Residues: CASGDGTDS. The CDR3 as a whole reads CASGDGTDSDYTF.

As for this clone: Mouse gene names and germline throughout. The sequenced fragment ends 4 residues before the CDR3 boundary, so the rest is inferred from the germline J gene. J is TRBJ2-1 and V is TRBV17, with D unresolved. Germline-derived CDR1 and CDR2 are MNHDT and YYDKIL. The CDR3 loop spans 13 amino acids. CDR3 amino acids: CASSRDSWAEQFF. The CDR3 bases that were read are TGTGCTAGCAGTAGAGATTCGTGGGCT.

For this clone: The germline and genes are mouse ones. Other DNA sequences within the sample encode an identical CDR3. The part of the CDR3 DNA that was read is TGTGCCAGCAGTATCAGGGACAGGGGTGCT. Protein product: CASSIRDRGA. The complete CDR3 sequence is CASSIRDRGAEQFF. This chain links TRBV19 with TRBJ2-1, with 10 nucleotides matching TRBD1. With the read ending 4 residues before the CDR3 end, the germline J gene is used to fill in that end. The CDR3 has 14 residues. In germline, CDR1 is FNHDT, CDR2 SITEND (reference sequence). Trimming removed 2 bases from V and 6 bases from J; junction bases left unmatched: 2. Drawing the rest from reference TRBV19 and TRBJ2-1, the complete variable domain is GGIITQTPKFLIGQEGQKLTLKCQQNFNHDTMYWYRQDSGKGLRLIYYSITENDLQKGDLSEGYDASREKKSSFSLTVTSAQKNEMAVFLCASSIRDRGAEQFFGPGTRLTVL.

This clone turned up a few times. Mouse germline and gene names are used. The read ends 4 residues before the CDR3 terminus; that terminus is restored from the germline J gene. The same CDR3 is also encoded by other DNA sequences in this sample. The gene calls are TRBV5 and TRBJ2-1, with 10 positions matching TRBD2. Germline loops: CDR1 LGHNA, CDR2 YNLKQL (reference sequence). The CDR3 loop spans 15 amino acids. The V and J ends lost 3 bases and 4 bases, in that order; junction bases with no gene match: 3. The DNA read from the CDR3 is TGTGCCAGCAGCCAGCCGGGACTGGGGTATGCT. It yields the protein CASSQPGLGYA. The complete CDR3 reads CASSQPGLGYAEQFF.

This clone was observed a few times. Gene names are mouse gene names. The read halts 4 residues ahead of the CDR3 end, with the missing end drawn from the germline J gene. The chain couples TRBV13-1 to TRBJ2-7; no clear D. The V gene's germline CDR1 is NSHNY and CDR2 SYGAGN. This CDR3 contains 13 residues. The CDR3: CASSDETFYEQYF. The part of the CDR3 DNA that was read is TGTGCCAGCAGTGACGAGACTTTTTAT.

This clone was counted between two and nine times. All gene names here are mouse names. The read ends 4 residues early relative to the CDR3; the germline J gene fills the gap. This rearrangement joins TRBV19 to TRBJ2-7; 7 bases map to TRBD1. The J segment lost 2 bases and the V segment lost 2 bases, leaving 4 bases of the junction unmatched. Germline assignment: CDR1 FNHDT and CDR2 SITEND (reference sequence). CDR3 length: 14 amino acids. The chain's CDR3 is CASSIQGVAYEQYF. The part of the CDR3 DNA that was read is TGTGCCAGCAGTATCCAGGGGGTTGCCTAT.

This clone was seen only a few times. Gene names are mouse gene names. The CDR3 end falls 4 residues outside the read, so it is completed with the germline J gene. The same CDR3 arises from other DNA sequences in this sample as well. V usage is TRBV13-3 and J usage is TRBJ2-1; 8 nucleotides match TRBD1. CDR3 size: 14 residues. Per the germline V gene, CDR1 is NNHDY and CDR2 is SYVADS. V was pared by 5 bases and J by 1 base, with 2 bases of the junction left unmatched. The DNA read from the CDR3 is TGTGCCAGCAGCAACAGGGGGAACTATGCT. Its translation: CASSNRGNYA. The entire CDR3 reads CASSNRGNYAEQFF.

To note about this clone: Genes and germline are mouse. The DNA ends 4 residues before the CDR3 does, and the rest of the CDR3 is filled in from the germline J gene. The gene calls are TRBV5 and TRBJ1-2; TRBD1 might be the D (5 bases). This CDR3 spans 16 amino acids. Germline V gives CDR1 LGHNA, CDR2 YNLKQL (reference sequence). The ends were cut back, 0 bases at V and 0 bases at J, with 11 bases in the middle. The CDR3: CASSQDGGVSNSDYTF. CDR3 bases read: TGTGCCAGCAGCCAAGATGGGGGGGTCTCAAACTCC.

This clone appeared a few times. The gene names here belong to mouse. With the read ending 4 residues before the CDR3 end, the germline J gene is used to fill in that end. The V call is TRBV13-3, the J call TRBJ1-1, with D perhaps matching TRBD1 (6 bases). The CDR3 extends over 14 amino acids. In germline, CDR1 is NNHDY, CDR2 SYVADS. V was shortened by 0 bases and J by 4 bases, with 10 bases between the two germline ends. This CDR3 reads CASSDAGGRTEVFF. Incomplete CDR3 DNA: TGTGCCAGCAGTGATGCGGGGGGGCGCACA.

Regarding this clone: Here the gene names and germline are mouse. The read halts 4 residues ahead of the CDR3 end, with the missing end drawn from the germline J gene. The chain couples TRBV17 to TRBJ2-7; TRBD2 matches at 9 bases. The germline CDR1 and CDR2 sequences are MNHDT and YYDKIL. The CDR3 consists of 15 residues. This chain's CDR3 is CASSRDPWGGYEQYF. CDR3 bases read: TGTGCTAGCAGTAGAGATCCCTGGGGGGGGTAT. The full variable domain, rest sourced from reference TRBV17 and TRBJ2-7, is DTTVKQNPRYKLARVGKPVNLICSQTMNHDTMYWYQKKPNQAPKLLLFYYDKILNREADTFEKFQSSRPNNSFCSLYIGSAGLEYSAMYLCASSRDPWGGYEQYFGPGTRLTVL.

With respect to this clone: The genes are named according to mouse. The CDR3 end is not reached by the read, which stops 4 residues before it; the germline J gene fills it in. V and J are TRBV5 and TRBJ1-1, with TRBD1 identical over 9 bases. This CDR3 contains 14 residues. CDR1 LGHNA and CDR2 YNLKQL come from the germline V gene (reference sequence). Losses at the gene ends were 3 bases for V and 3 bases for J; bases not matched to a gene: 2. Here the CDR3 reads CASSQTGGHTEVFF. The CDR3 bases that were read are TGTGCCAGCAGCCAGACAGGGGGACACACA.

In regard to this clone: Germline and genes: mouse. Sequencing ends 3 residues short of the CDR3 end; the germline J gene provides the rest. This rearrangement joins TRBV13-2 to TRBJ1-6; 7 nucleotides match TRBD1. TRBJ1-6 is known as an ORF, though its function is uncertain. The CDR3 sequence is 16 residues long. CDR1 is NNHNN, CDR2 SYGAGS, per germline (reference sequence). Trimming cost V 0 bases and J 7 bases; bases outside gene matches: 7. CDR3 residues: CASGDAGGAGNSPLYF. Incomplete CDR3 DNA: TGTGCCAGCGGTGATGCAGGGGGGGCCGGGAATTCGCCC.